What follows is one T cell receptor beta chain and its context. No antigen is known for it. Produced via immunoSEQ multiplex PCR; TCRdb's table is partial and in-frame only. The sample contains some 200,000 clones, about 92% of which appear only once. The sample comes from a study of T cell responses to AZD1222 COVID-19 vaccine. The V gene lost 6 bases and the J gene lost 1 base, with 12 bases spanning the gap. The CDR3 totals 14 residues. Germline V gives CDR1 LGHDT, CDR2 YNNKEL (reference sequence). Findings of the study overall: Only 5 or 6 people who got AZD1222 tested seropositive at baseline.

Source: peripheral blood, taken on day 0 of MenACWY control vaccination. The sequence derives from an adult in good health. The rearrangement joins TRBV3-1 (or the pseudogene TRBV3-2) to TRBJ1-2; D perhaps matches TRBD1 (6 bases). CDR3 in DNA: TGTGCCAGCAGACTACAGGGAAATAACTATGGCTACACCTTC. Translating gives CASRLQGNNYGYTF.